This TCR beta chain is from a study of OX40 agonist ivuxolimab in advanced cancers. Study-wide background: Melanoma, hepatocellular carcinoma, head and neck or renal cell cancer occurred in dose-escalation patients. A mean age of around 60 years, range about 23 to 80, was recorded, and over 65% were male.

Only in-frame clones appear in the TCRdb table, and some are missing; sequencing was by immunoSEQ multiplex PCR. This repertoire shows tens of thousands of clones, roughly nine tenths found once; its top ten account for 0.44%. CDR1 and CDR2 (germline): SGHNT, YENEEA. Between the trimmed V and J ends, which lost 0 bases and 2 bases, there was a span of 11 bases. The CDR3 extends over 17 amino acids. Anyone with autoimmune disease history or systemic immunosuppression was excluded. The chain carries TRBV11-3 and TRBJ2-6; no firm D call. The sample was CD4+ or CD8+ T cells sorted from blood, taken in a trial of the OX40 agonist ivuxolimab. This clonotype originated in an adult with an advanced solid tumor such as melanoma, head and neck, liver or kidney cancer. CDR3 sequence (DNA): TGTGCCAGCAGCTTAGATGTCCGGGCAGCTGGGGCCAACGTCCTGACTTTC. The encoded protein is CASSLDVRAAGANVLTF.